This T cell receptor (beta chain) appears in the sequencing data of a study of beta chain features in type 1 diabetes (dated by TCRdb to between 2018 and 2020). For the study in its entirety: No differences in mean age, gender distribution, total cell number or subset yield were found between patients and healthy donors. A total of some 100,000,000 sorted cells were examined across all samples, and a strong correlation was observed between cell number per subset and RNA yield. In the study, recently diagnosed type 1 diabetes patients and matched healthy donors were compared on the TCRB repertoires of their sorted circulating CD4+ T cell subsets. Whereas all 30 or so donors provided naive and central memory subsets, regulatory and stem cell-like memory subsets were isolated from just 8 patients and roughly 8 healthy donors.

On this clone itself: This receptor's antigen is unknown. Nothing much larger sits one base from this clone, and base qualities are not available.

From each donor, a single peripheral blood sample of around 120 mL on average was drawn into heparinised tubes. Using a panel that included CD45RO, CCR7, CD25, CD127, CD95 and CD27, naive, central memory, regulatory and stem cell-like memory CD4+ T cells were sorted on a BD FACSAria II. Every sorted population had a purity above 95%. PBMCs were separated immediately by Lymphoprep density gradient centrifugation and were stained directly, without being cultured. To minimize batch effects, samples were stained and sorted in pairs, one healthy donor with one patient per experiment. Reading the germline V gene (reference sequence) gives CDR1 LNHDA and CDR2 SQIVND. The CDR3 measures 15 amino acids from cysteine to phenylalanine. Just CDR3 DNA is preserved here, 45 bases in frame from base 1. Relative to germline, V is 4 bases shorter and J is 7 bases shorter, with 19 bases between their ends. Broader findings and caveats from the paper: At VDJ recombination sites, patients with type 1 diabetes made fewer insertions and deleted more nucleotides, a pattern implying thymic rearrangement abnormalities. Because cDNA rather than genomic DNA was sequenced, highly expressing activated cells could have been over-represented, although no difference in activation and CD3 levels was found between groups. In all four CD4+ subsets, TCRB CDR3 length was moderately but significantly shorter in type 1 diabetes patients. Because the HLA sub-analyses included only small numbers of individuals, any influence of HLA type on TCRB rearrangement was left unresolved. PCR may preferentially amplify shorter templates, but because patient and control samples were amplified and corrected together, any resulting skew would affect both groups equally. The naive, central memory and regulatory TCRB repertoires appeared to resemble one another more closely among patients than among healthy donors.

The High Capacity cDNA Reverse Transcription Kit was used to reverse transcribe all of the isolated RNA, meaning that expressed TCRB transcripts were what got sequenced. Deep immunoSEQ sequencing was applied to naive, central memory and regulatory T cell samples, giving an average of roughly 3.5 million total reads per sample. Sorted cells were lysed in RLT buffer and RNA was extracted with DNase-treated RNeasy Micro or Mini kits, depending on cell number. To prevent cross-contamination, each cell subset was processed individually, whereas patient and healthy donor samples were processed jointly. Using the immunoSEQ multiplex PCR, TCRB sequences were amplified from cDNA into 87-bp fragments spanning the CDR3 region. Sequencing of the amplicons was done on the Illumina HiSeq platform. The original methods were these. PCR bias was corrected computationally using synthetic template baselines, and reads within Hamming distance 2 were collapsed, with unmergeable singletons discarded. Reads were aligned against IMGT to assign V, D and J genes, CDR3 length and insertions or deletions at six rearrangement sites. Within each subset, clonotype counts were normalized to the number of sorted cells before true diversity and Gini coefficients were calculated with the tcR R package. The overlap coefficient, calculated on TCRB nucleotide sequences, was used to measure repertoire sharing. Out-of-frame TCRB sequences from naive cells were analyzed to stand in for the pre-selection repertoire. The clones in this table, taken by TCRdb from immuneACCESS, are in-frame only. Not every clone is retained; where verified, under half of the shortfall comes from an unresolved V gene, and the cause of the rest is unknown. That table is the source of V, J and clone size, and D and trimming were worked out from the DNA. The sample contains 620,000 or so clones, around a sixth of them found a single time. The ten largest clones take up 0.09% to 0.095% of the sample.

The sequence joins TRBV19 to TRBJ1-2; TRBD1 is a weak D gene call, 6 bases matching. The sample taken for sequencing was naive CD4+ T cells from blood. This specimen's cell subset or site label, per the study, means: true naive CD4+ T cells. The receptor was derived from a man between 18 and 35 years old in good health. In nucleotides, the sequence is TGTGCCAGTAGTACCGGGACCGCAGGGGCTGCTGGCTACACCTTC. Its protein reads: CASSTGTAGAAGYTF.